A selection of T cell receptor beta chains follows, all from one sample in a study of T cell responses to AZD1222 COVID-19 vaccine. Generated by immunoSEQ multiplex PCR, the TCRdb table keeps only in-frame clones and is missing some. The table records 85,000 to 120,000 clones, 90% of them present only once. The sequencing here drew on peripheral blood, taken 28 days after the second AZD1222 dose. The origin of the receptors is an adult who received the AZD1222 COVID-19 vaccine. Each CDR3 is given with its conserved first and last residue. D genes are given only for firm matches. Where a row states a size, it is once, few, many or the class of an expanded clone; other rows omit it.

j_call: TRBJ1-1; clone_size: few; d_call: NA; v_call: TRBV13; cdr3_aa: CASSSPLDGNTEAFF; cdr3_nt: TGTGCCAGCAGCTCCCCCCTCGACGGAAACACTGAAGCTTTCTTT
j_call: TRBJ1-2; clone_size: few; d_call: NA; v_call: TRBV7-2; cdr3_aa: CASSPGTGEEGYTF; cdr3_nt: TGTGCCAGCAGCCCAGGGACCGGGGAGGAGGGCTACACCTTC
j_call: TRBJ2-2; clone_size: few; d_call: NA; v_call: TRBV11-2; cdr3_aa: CASSLVGSFTNTGELFF; cdr3_nt: TGTGCCAGCAGCTTAGTTGGTAGCTTTACGAACACCGGGGAGCTGTTTTTT
j_call: TRBJ1-2; clone_size: once; d_call: NA; v_call: TRBV5-1; cdr3_aa: CASSLQTDPSYGYTF; cdr3_nt: TGCGCCAGCAGCCTACAGACCGATCCCTCCTATGGCTACACCTTC
j_call: TRBJ2-7; clone_size: once; d_call: NA; v_call: TRBV28; cdr3_aa: CASSPGIHEQYF; cdr3_nt: TGTGCCAGCAGTCCAGGGATCCACGAGCAGTACTTC
j_call: TRBJ1-5; clone_size: NA; d_call: TRBD1; v_call: TRBV2; cdr3_aa: CASSKDRGNQPQHF; cdr3_nt: TGTGCCAGCAGCAAGGACAGGGGTAATCAGCCCCAGCATTTT
j_call: TRBJ2-5; clone_size: once; d_call: NA; v_call: TRBV7-3; cdr3_aa: CASSPLYGMAQYF; cdr3_nt: TGTGCCAGCAGCCCCCTTTACGGGATGGCCCAGTACTTC
j_call: TRBJ2-2; clone_size: NA; d_call: TRBD1; v_call: TRBV5-1; cdr3_aa: CASSVQGQGPEAGELFF; cdr3_nt: TGCGCCAGCAGCGTCCAAGGACAGGGACCTGAGGCCGGGGAGCTGTTTTTT
j_call: TRBJ2-7; clone_size: NA; d_call: NA; v_call: TRBV5-4; cdr3_aa: CASSPGTPYEQYF; cdr3_nt: TGTGCCAGCAGCCCAGGGACCCCCTACGAGCAGTACTTC
j_call: TRBJ2-7; clone_size: NA; d_call: NA; v_call: TRBV7-3; cdr3_aa: CASSSGREQYF; cdr3_nt: TGTGCCAGCAGCTCCGGGCGGGAGCAGTACTTC
j_call: TRBJ1-2; clone_size: NA; d_call: NA; v_call: TRBV30; cdr3_aa: CAWGTLRIDYTF; cdr3_nt: TGTGCCTGGGGGACCTTGAGGATTGACTACACCTTC
j_call: TRBJ1-5; clone_size: once; d_call: NA; v_call: TRBV12-5; cdr3_aa: CASAETQGRNQPQHF; cdr3_nt: TGTGCTAGTGCCGAAACCCAAGGACGGAATCAGCCCCAGCATTTT
j_call: TRBJ2-2; clone_size: NA; d_call: NA; v_call: TRBV2; cdr3_aa: CASSKTQGSGNTGELFF; cdr3_nt: TGTGCCAGCAGCAAAACCCAGGGTAGTGGTAACACCGGGGAGCTGTTTTTT
j_call: TRBJ2-2; clone_size: NA; d_call: NA; v_call: TRBV3-1/TRBV3-2; cdr3_aa: CASSRAESKLEELFF; cdr3_nt: TGTGCCAGCAGCCGGGCGGAATCCAAACTCGAGGAGCTGTTTTTT
j_call: TRBJ2-7; clone_size: NA; d_call: NA; v_call: TRBV28; cdr3_aa: CASSLTGYEQYF; cdr3_nt: TGTGCCAGCAGTTTAACCGGGTACGAGCAGTACTTC
j_call: TRBJ1-2; clone_size: NA; d_call: NA; v_call: TRBV28; cdr3_aa: CASSPGQGKTNYGYTF; cdr3_nt: TGTGCCAGCAGTCCAGGCCAGGGAAAAACTAACTATGGCTACACCTTC